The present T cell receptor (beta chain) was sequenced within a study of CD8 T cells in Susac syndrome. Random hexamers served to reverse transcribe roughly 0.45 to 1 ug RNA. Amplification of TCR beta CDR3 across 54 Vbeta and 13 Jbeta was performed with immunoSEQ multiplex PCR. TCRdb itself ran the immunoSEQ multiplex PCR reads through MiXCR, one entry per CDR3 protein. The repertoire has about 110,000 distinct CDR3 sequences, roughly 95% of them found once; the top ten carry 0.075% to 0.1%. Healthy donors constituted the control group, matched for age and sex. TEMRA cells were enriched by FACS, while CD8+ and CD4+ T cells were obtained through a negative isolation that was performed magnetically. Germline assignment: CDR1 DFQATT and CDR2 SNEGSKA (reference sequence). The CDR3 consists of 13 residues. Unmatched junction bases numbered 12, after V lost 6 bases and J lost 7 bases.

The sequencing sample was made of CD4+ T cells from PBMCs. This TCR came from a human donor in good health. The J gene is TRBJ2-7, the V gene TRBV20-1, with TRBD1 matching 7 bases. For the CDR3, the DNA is TGCAGTGCCCAAGCGACAGGGCTGGGTGAGCAGTACTTC. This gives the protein CSAQATGLGEQYF.